The 27 T cell receptor beta chains given below trace back to one sample, sequenced in a study of technical replicates of blood from a handful of donors (TCRdb year 2017). Libraries were built with the immunoSEQ multiplex PCR assay. Here the immuneACCESS table is served through TCRdb, limited to in-frame sequences with V and J called. Missing clones are a known gap in these copies; in checked studies unresolved V genes cover under half, and the rest lacks a known reason. The sample yields tens of thousands of clones; roughly 94% were counted once. More than 0.3% of the sample goes to the ten largest clones. Sequencing was done on a sample of T cells isolated from PBMCs. Source of these receptors: a human donor in good health.

The chain has TRBV9 and TRBJ1-3; tentatively, D is TRBD1 (6 bases). This CDR3 spans 16 amino acids. CDR1 is SGDLS, CDR2 YYNGEE, per germline. V was cut by 3 bases and J by 1 base, with 14 bases left in between. Written as DNA, the CDR3 is TGTGCCAGCAGCGGCCGGGACACCCCATCTGGAAACACCATATATTTT. Translated: CASSGRDTPSGNTIYF.

This chain joins TRBV19 and TRBJ2-7; perhaps TRBD2 as D (5 bases). Per germline, CDR1 LNHDA and CDR2 SQIVND (reference sequence). CDR3 length: 16 amino acids. V lost 5 bases to trimming and J lost 0 bases, with 17 bases between them. The CDR3 is CASSLRLFPSSYEQYF. The CDR3 DNA is TGTGCCAGTAGTCTCAGACTATTTCCCTCCTCCTACGAGCAGTACTTC.

This clone was recorded once. This chain joins TRBV5-1 and TRBJ2-2; D possibly corresponds to TRBD1 (6 bases). In germline, CDR1 is SGHRS, CDR2 YFSETQ. Trimming stripped 4 bases from V and 4 bases from J, with 14 bases between. This CDR3 has 15 residues. The DNA of the CDR3 is TGCGCCAGCAGCGCTGTACAGGGAGCCACCGGGGAGCTGTTTTTT. Translating gives CASSAVQGATGELFF.

The V gene is TRBV5-4, the J gene TRBJ1-3, with 8 bases aligning to TRBD1. Per germline, CDR1 SGHNT and CDR2 YYREEE (reference sequence). This CDR3 contains 14 residues. V gave up 4 bases and J gave up 2 bases; unmatched junction bases: 2. Written as DNA, the CDR3 is TGTGCCAGCAGCCTGGACAGGGCTGGAAACACCATATATTTT. Protein sequence: CASSLDRAGNTIYF.

The rearrangement uses TRBV6-1 and TRBJ1-1; D is unclear. Germline V gene lookup returns CDR1 MNHNS and CDR2 SASEGT. CDR3 length: 13 residues. V dropped 4 bases and J dropped 1 base, with 7 bases sitting between them. The CDR3 DNA reads TGTGCCAGCAGTGCCATCAAGAACACTGAAGCTTTCTTT. Encoded protein: CASSAIKNTEAFF.

The CDR3 DNA follows: TGTGCCAGCAGCTATACCAGCACAGATACGCAGTATTTT. Translation: CASSYTSTDTQYF. This sequence joins TRBV28 and TRBJ2-3; D not resolved. V lost 6 bases and J lost 0, with 7 bases in between. Germline V lookup: CDR1 MDHEN, CDR2 SYDVKM. CDR3 size: 13 residues.

The chain employs TRBV19 and TRBJ2-2; D is ambiguous. CDR3 length equals 13 residues. V was pared by 5 bases and J by 6 bases, with 10 bases between. Germline CDR1 and CDR2: LNHDA and SQIVND (reference sequence). The CDR3 region has the DNA TGTGCCAGTAGTCCCACTCGCGCCGGGGAGCTGTTTTTT. Translation: CASSPTRAGELFF. Drawing the rest from reference TRBV19 and TRBJ2-2, the complete variable domain is DGGITQSPKYLFRKEGQNVTLSCEQNLNHDAMYWYRQDPGQGLRLIYYSQIVNDFQKGDIAEGYSVSREKKESFPLTVTSAQKNPTAFYLCASSPTRAGELFFGEGSRLTVL.

The chain links TRBV29-1 to TRBJ1-2, with TRBD1 matching over 8 bases. This CDR3 contains 13 residues. Germline CDR1 is SQVTM and CDR2 is ANQGSEA. Trimming removed 7 bases from V and 6 bases from J; junction bases left unmatched: 10. The CDR3: CSALGQGDHGYTF. Written as DNA, the CDR3 is TGCAGCGCACTCGGACAGGGAGATCATGGCTACACCTTC.

The CDR3 spells CASSRLGGSTYEQYF. The CDR3 DNA sequence: TGTGCCAGCTCTCGCTTGGGGGGGAGTACTTACGAGCAGTACTTC. The chain uses TRBV19 and TRBJ2-7; 7 bases map to TRBD2. The junction had 15 bases not matched to a gene; V was cut back by 9 bases and J by 4 bases. Germline loops: CDR1 LNHDA, CDR2 SQIVND (reference sequence). The CDR3 totals 15 residues.

The chain uses TRBV19 and TRBJ2-7; TRBD1 aligns across 7 bases. CDR3 length: 14 amino acids. Trimming took 3 bases from V and 2 from J; bases not matched to a gene: 4. Germline V gene data show CDR1 as LNHDA and CDR2 as SQIVND (reference sequence). In DNA, the CDR3 is TGTGCCAGTAGTATGGACAGGAATACCTACGAGCAGTACTTC. Protein product: CASSMDRNTYEQYF. Combining the CDR3 with reference TRBV19 and TRBJ2-7 gives the whole variable domain DGGITQSPKYLFRKEGQNVTLSCEQNLNHDAMYWYRQDPGQGLRLIYYSQIVNDFQKGDIAEGYSVSREKKESFPLTVTSAQKNPTAFYLCASSMDRNTYEQYFGPGTRLTVT.

This chain links TRBV30 with TRBJ2-1; TRBD2 matches at 7 bases. There are 14 residues in the CDR3. Unmatched junction bases numbered 10, after V lost 3 bases and J lost 8 bases. Germline V gene sequence: CDR1 GTSNPN, CDR2 SVGIG (reference sequence). The CDR3 coding sequence is TGTGCCTGGAGAGGACTAGGTTTAATGGATGAGCAGTTCTTC. It encodes CAWRGLGLMDEQFF.

Turning to this clone: Additional DNA sequences in this sample encode the identical CDR3. The V gene is TRBV9, the J gene TRBJ2-3; tentatively, D is TRBD1 (6 bases). CDR3 length: 14 amino acids. Looked up from germline, CDR1 is SGDLS and CDR2 is YYNGEE. The V and J ends lost 2 bases and 1 base respectively, with 8 bases between them. The DNA for the CDR3 is TGTGCCAGCAGCGTTGAGGGGGGCACAGATACGCAGTATTTT. Its translation is CASSVEGGTDTQYF.

The gene calls are TRBV29-1 and TRBJ2-1, with 8 bases lining up with TRBD2. V lost 6 bases, J lost 7 bases, and 11 bases stayed unmatched. The CDR3 covers 14 residues. Germline V lookup: CDR1 SQVTM, CDR2 ANQGSEA. The chain's CDR3 is CSVQAGVNVNEQFF. The CDR3 nucleotides are TGCAGCGTCCAAGCGGGAGTAAATGTGAATGAGCAGTTCTTC.

This chain connects TRBV19 to TRBJ2-1; 13 bases align to TRBD2. The CDR3 has 14 amino acids. Trimming took 8 bases from V and 5 from J; bases not matched to a gene: 3. Germline-derived CDR1 and CDR2 are LNHDA and SQIVND (reference sequence). CDR3 in amino acids: CASFGLAGDNEQFF. In DNA form, the CDR3 reads TGTGCCAGTTTTGGACTAGCGGGAGACAATGAGCAGTTCTTC.

This chain joins TRBV15 and TRBJ2-7, with 7 bases that match TRBD1. The CDR3 consists of 15 residues. Germline loops: CDR1 LNHNV, CDR2 YYDKDF (reference sequence). After removal of 5 bases from V and 6 bases from J, the junction contained 13 bases not matched to a gene. CDR3 sequence reads: CATSLDREIVGEQYF. CDR3 in DNA: TGTGCCACCAGCCTCGACAGGGAAATTGTTGGCGAGCAGTACTTC.

DNA for the CDR3: TGTGCCAGCAGCCAGGGAGGGAGCGACGAGCAGTTCTTC. This sequence encodes CASSQGGSDEQFF. The chain uses TRBV9 and TRBJ2-1; TRBD2 matches 7 bases. The V and J ends lost 4 bases and 10 bases, in that order; junction bases with no gene match: 8. CDR1 SGDLS and CDR2 YYNGEE come from the germline V gene. CDR3 length equals 13 residues.

This clone was recorded a few times. This chain connects TRBV9 to TRBJ1-2; D is perhaps TRBD1 (5 bases). Trimming took off 4 bases at V and 5 bases at J, with 12 bases between the two ends. Germline values: CDR1 SGDLS, CDR2 YYNGEE. The CDR3 is made up of 13 amino acids. The CDR3 is CASSMSQGYGYTF. The CDR3 DNA reads as TGTGCCAGCAGCATGTCTCAGGGTTATGGCTACACCTTC.

The genes are TRBV7-3 and TRBJ2-1, with 9 bases identical to TRBD2. V lost 5 bases, J lost 3 bases, and 8 bases stayed unmatched. This CDR3 spans 16 amino acids. Germline V CDR1 and CDR2: SGHTA, FQGTGA. CDR3 loop: CASSPEASGVYNEQFF. CDR3 coding DNA: TGTGCCAGCAGCCCAGAGGCTAGCGGGGTCTACAATGAGCAGTTCTTC.

The chain has TRBV6-5 and TRBJ1-2; unclear D gene. V dropped 0 bases and J dropped 2 bases, with 7 bases sitting between them. CDR1 MNHEY and CDR2 SVGAGI come from the germline V gene. This CDR3 spans 14 amino acids. CDR3 residues: CASSYSRENYGYTF. CDR3 nucleotides: TGTGCCAGCAGTTACTCTCGGGAGAACTATGGCTACACCTTC.

The chain has TRBV18 and TRBJ1-1, with 7 positions matching TRBD1. The CDR3 totals 13 residues. Germline-derived CDR1 and CDR2 are KGHSH and LQKENI. After removal of 4 bases from V and 6 bases from J, the junction contained 5 bases not matched to a gene. The CDR3 coding sequence is TGTGCCAGCTCACTTGACAGGGATTCTGAAGCTTTCTTT. It specifies CASSLDRDSEAFF.

The table lists this clone with a count of one. DNA for the CDR3: TGTGCCAGCAGCTTAGGCGGGACAGGGAGGTTGGCTGAAGCTTTCTTT. It specifies CASSLGGTGRLAEAFF. The V and J genes are TRBV7-3 and TRBJ1-1, with 9 bases matching TRBD1. CDR1 and CDR2 from the germline V gene are SGHTA and FQGTGA. Trimming took 2 bases from V and 6 from J; bases not matched to a gene: 10. The CDR3 spans 16 residues.

The chain couples TRBV19 to TRBJ2-2; D perhaps matches TRBD1 (7 bases). The V gene's germline CDR1 is LNHDA and CDR2 SQIVND (reference sequence). Trimming removed 7 bases at V and 7 bases at J, with 13 bases between. This CDR3 is built from 13 residues. The CDR3 reads CASTFQGGGELFF. As DNA, the CDR3 is TGTGCCAGTACCTTCCAGGGGGGCGGGGAGCTGTTTTTT.

This sequence joins TRBV7-2 and TRBJ2-3; 11 nucleotides match TRBD2. This CDR3 comprises 16 residues. CDR1 is SGHTA, CDR2 FQGNSA, per germline. V lost 4 bases to trimming and J lost 4 bases; unmatched junction nucleotides: 7. CDR3 DNA: TGTGCCAGCAGCTCCAAGTTACTAGCGGGAGCAGATACGCAGTATTTT. Its translation is CASSSKLLAGADTQYF.

The chain combines TRBV6-5 with TRBJ1-4; tentative D call: TRBD1 (5 bases). This CDR3 has 15 residues. The V end lost 4 bases, the J end lost 4 bases, and 13 bases lay between the germline ends. From germline, CDR1 is MNHEY and CDR2 SVGAGI. CDR3 loop: CASSSKGQINEKLFF. CDR3 nucleotide sequence: TGTGCCAGCAGTTCCAAAGGACAAATTAATGAAAAACTGTTTTTT.

CDR3 DNA sequence: TGTGCCAGTAGTATAGGTCAGGGCGGCAATCAGCCCCAGCATTTT. The encoded protein is CASSIGQGGNQPQHF. The V and J genes are TRBV19 and TRBJ1-5; the D gene is possibly TRBD1 (5 bases). V shed 1 base and J shed 2 bases, with 9 bases lying between them. The germline gives CDR1 LNHDA, CDR2 SQIVND (reference sequence). The CDR3 has 15 residues.

This rearrangement joins TRBV10-3 to TRBJ2-6, with TRBD1 identical over 8 bases. CDR1 is ENHRY and CDR2 is SYGVKD in the germline V gene. The CDR3 has 17 amino acids. The V segment lost 7 bases and the J segment 3 bases; nucleotides outside the gene matches: 11. DNA of the CDR3: TGTGCCATCACCGTAGGACAGGGTGAAGATGGGGCCAACGTCCTGACTTTC. Amino acid sequence: CAITVGQGEDGANVLTF.

This clone was detected once. The V call is TRBV28, the J call TRBJ2-5; maybe TRBD2 (6 bases). There are 13 residues in the CDR3. Germline-derived CDR1 and CDR2 are MDHEN and SYDVKM. V was trimmed by 5 bases and J by 1 base, leaving 8 bases between them. Here the CDR3 reads CASSELAQETQYF. DNA for the CDR3: TGTGCCAGCAGTGAACTAGCCCAAGAGACCCAGTACTTC.